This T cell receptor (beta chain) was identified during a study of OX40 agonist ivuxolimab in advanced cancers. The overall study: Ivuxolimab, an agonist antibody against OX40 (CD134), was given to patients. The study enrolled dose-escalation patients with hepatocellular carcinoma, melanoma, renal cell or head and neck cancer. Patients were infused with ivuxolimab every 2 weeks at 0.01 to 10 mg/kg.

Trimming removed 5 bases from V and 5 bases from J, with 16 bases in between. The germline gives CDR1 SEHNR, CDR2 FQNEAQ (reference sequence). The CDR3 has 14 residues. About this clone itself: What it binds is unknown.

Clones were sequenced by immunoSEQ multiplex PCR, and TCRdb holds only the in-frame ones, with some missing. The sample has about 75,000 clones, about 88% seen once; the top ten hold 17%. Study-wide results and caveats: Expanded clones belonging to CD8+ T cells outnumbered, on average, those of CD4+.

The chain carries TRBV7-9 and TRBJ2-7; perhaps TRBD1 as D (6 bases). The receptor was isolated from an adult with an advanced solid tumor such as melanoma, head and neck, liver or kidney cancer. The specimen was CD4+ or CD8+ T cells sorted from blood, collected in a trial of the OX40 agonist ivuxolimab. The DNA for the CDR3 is TGTGCCAGCAGCGCTATCGGACAGACCCACGAGCAGTACTTC. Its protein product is CASSAIGQTHEQYF. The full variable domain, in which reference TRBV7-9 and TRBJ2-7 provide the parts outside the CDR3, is DTGVSQNPRHKITKRGQNVTFRCDPISEHNRLYWYRQTLGQGPEFLTYFQNEAQLEKSRLLSDRFSAERPKGSFSTLEIQRTEQGDSAMYLCASSAIGQTHEQYFGPGTRLTVT.